This T cell receptor (beta chain) was profiled in a study of graft-versus-host responses after intestinal transplantation. Background on the study: Tacrolimus and steroids were given for 2 to 4 years to all recipients after anti-thymocyte globulin induction. Broader study findings: Recipient-marrow GvH clones were detected, some having first appeared in ileum or blood. High graft-versus-host to host-versus-graft clonal ratios were seen in allografts of patients with graft-donor T cell macrochimerism.

This clone was observed a few times. Its antigen is unidentified. This table comes from immunoSEQ multiplex PCR, and its TCRdb copy is limited to in-frame clones, with some not included. The sample has about 66,000 clones, roughly 87% seen once. The ends lost 2 bases at V and 3 bases at J; junction bases unmatched: 6. The CDR3 has 15 amino acids. Per germline, CDR1 SGDLS and CDR2 YYNGEE. This clonotype was sampled from a human donor who received an intestinal transplant. V gene TRBV9 combines with J gene TRBJ2-7; 9 nucleotides agree with TRBD2. The sequencing used unstimulated CD8+ T cells sorted from spleen or lymph node cells, collected before intestinal transplant. The CDR3 sequence is CASSVGLANIYEQYF. DNA of the CDR3: TGTGCCAGCAGCGTCGGACTAGCGAATATCTACGAGCAGTACTTC.